What follows are 25 T cell receptor beta chains derived from one specimen sequenced in a study of spatial heterogeneity in lung cancer (dated 2019 in TCRdb). The intended sense of this specimen's time point label: sample taken at primary tumor resection. TCR sequencing used whole RNA extracted from tumor and nontumor lung tissue, or from cryopreserved PBMC samples, without cell sorting. The protocol used for the library was 5' RACE. The sequencer was a NextSeq 500. TCRdb took the public reads, trimmed them with fastp at Q25, ran MiXCR for clone calling and kept in-frame beta chains. Under each unique CDR3 protein, matching rows form one entry showing the most common genes and DNA. Across this sample there are some 50,000 distinct CDR3 sequences, with about 7.4% seen only once. About 12% of the sample is in the top ten clones. Sequencing used PBMCs, obtained at surgery. Source of these receptors: a female donor with early-stage non-small cell lung cancer.

The V and J genes are TRBV20-1 and TRBJ2-2; D unresolved. The CDR3 sequence is 14 residues long. V shed 2 bases and J shed 2 bases, with 9 bases lying between them. Looked up from germline, CDR1 is DFQATT and CDR2 is SNEGSKA (reference sequence). CDR3 DNA sequence: TGCAGTGCTAGATTGGTGGGAAACACCGGGGAGCTGTTTTTT. This encodes CSARLVGNTGELFF.

Ten or more counts support this clonotype. V and J are TRBV5-5 and TRBJ1-1; unclear D gene. Germline CDR1 and CDR2: SGHKS and YYEKEE (reference sequence). Trimming cost V 2 bases and J 0 bases, with 11 bases left between them. CDR3 size: 15 residues. The CDR3, as DNA: TGTGCCAGCAGCTTTGGGCTCCAAGTGAACACTGAAGCTTTCTTT. This codes for CASSFGLQVNTEAFF.

This clonotype was observed a handful of times. V is TRBV10-3 and J is TRBJ2-3; D unclear. The length of the CDR3 is 13 residues. CDR1 ENHRY and CDR2 SYGVKD come from the germline V gene. V was cut by 4 bases and J by 2 bases, with 7 bases left in between. The CDR3 region has the DNA TGTGCCATCAGTGGACTGCACACAGATACGCAGTATTTT. Its translation is CAISGLHTDTQYF.

This clonotype is classed as medium-sized (0.01 to 0.1%). V gene TRBV20-1 combines with J gene TRBJ1-2; the D is unclear. CDR1 and CDR2 (germline): DFQATT, SNEGSKA (reference sequence). The germline V and J ends were trimmed by 0 bases and 1 base, with 6 bases remaining between them. This CDR3 has 13 residues. In DNA form, the CDR3 reads TGCAGTGCTAGAGATCCGATTAACTATGGCTACACCTTC. Residues: CSARDPINYGYTF.

This clonotype was seen a few times. The V call is TRBV27, the J call TRBJ2-3, with 7 positions matching TRBD1. The V gene end was trimmed by 6 bases and the J gene end by 1 base; junction bases not matched to a gene: 4. CDR1 is MNHEY, CDR2 SMNVEV, per germline (reference sequence). The CDR3 extends over 14 amino acids. The CDR3 reads CASSRGKGTDTQYF. CDR3 bases: TGTGCCAGCAGCAGGGGGAAAGGCACAGATACGCAGTATTTT.

Many counts were recorded for this clonotype. V gene TRBV19 combines with J gene TRBJ1-5, with D tentatively TRBD1 (5 bases). With 3 bases removed from V and 9 bases from J, the gap between germline ends came to 12 bases. This CDR3 region has 13 residues. CDR1 is LNHDA and CDR2 is SQIVND in the germline V gene (reference sequence). Written as DNA, the CDR3 is TGTGCCAGTAGTATTGATGGGACGGCGCCCCAGCATTTT. Translated: CASSIDGTAPQHF.

The chain joins TRBV28 to TRBJ1-5; D is uncertain. This CDR3 is 15 amino acids long. Looked up from germline, CDR1 is MDHEN and CDR2 is SYDVKM. Trimming took off 7 bases at V and 0 bases at J, with 13 bases between the two ends. The CDR3 sequence: CASKSMRNSNQPQHF. The CDR3 coding sequence is TGTGCCAGCAAGTCTATGCGAAATAGCAATCAGCCCCAGCATTTT. The whole variable domain, remainder taken from reference TRBV28 and TRBJ1-5, is DVKVTQSSRYLVKRTGEKVFLECVQDMDHENMFWYRQDPGLGLRLIYFSYDVKMKEKGDIPEGYSVSREKKERFSLILESASTNQTSMYLCASKSMRNSNQPQHFGDGTRLSIL.

This rearrangement joins TRBV7-4 to TRBJ2-7; 7 bases are a match to TRBD1. Germline CDR1 and CDR2: SGHVT and SQSDAQ. This CDR3 contains 14 residues. V trimming: 1 base; J trimming: 3 bases; junction bases outside the gene matches: 3. DNA for the CDR3: TGTGCCAGCAGCTTAGGGACAGGTAACTACGAGCAGTACTTC. Amino acid sequence: CASSLGTGNYEQYF.

Points on this clonotype: It may be a read error: a sequence one base away is much more abundant. This chain links TRBV4-3 with TRBJ2-1; 12 nucleotides agree with TRBD2. Germline lookup yields CDR1 LGHNA and CDR2 YSLEER. The CDR3 loop spans 17 amino acids. The CDR3 DNA reads as TGCGCCAGCAGCCTCTTACTAGCGGGGGGCTCCTGCAATGAGCAGTTCTTC. Protein product: CASSLLLAGGSCNEQFF.

On this clonotype: One junction end does not reproduce the germline sequence, and a read error may be involved. The chain uses TRBV5-1 and TRBJ2-3; 9 nucleotides match TRBD2. Germline V gene data show CDR1 as SGHRS and CDR2 as YFSETQ. This CDR3 spans 15 amino acids. The CDR3, as DNA: TGCGCCAGCAGGTTGGGACTAGCAGGCGCAGATACGCAGTATTTT. Amino acids: CASRLGLAGADTQYF.

The chain links TRBV28 to TRBJ1-6, with TRBD1 identical over 7 bases. V trimming: 7 bases; J trimming: 7 bases; junction bases outside the gene matches: 1. The germline CDR1 and CDR2 sequences are MDHEN and SYDVKM. The length of the CDR3 is 12 residues. The chain's CDR3 is CASTTGNSPLHF. The CDR3 DNA reads TGTGCCAGCACGACAGGGAATTCACCCCTCCACTTT.

The chain employs TRBV3-2 and TRBJ2-2. TRBV3-2 is a pseudogene segment. The CDR3 contains 16 residues. The CDR3: CARGLAGVGNTGELFF. The CDR3 DNA reads TGTGCCAGAGGCCTAGCGGGGGTCGGGAACACCGGGGAGCTGTTTTTT.

This clonotype has at least ten counts. The chain combines TRBV3-1 with TRBJ2-3, with a weak D call TRBD1 (6 bases). This CDR3 comprises 14 residues. The ends were cut back, 4 bases at V and 2 bases at J, with 10 bases in the middle. CDR1 is LGHDT and CDR2 is YNNKEL in the germline V gene (reference sequence). Here the CDR3 reads CASSRDTYTDTQYF. The CDR3 nucleotides read TGTGCCAGCAGCCGGGACACCTACACAGATACGCAGTATTTT.

Only a few counts were recorded for this clonotype. This chain joins TRBV6-5 and TRBJ2-7; 8 bases are a match to TRBD1. This CDR3 spans 14 amino acids. The germline V gene encodes CDR1 MNHEY and CDR2 SVGAGI. The J segment lost 2 bases and the V segment lost 5 bases, leaving 5 bases of the junction unmatched. The CDR3 is CASSRGQGPYEQYF. The CDR3 DNA sequence: TGTGCCAGCAGTCGAGGACAGGGTCCCTACGAGCAGTACTTC.

This clonotype was seen only a few times. V and J are TRBV11-2 and TRBJ2-5; 8 bases match TRBD1. The V gene end was trimmed by 5 bases and the J gene end by 2 bases; junction bases not matched to a gene: 4. Germline V gene sequence: CDR1 SGHAT, CDR2 FQNNGV. This CDR3 comprises 14 residues. CDR3 amino acids: CASSARTGQETQYF. For the CDR3, the DNA is TGTGCCAGCAGCGCGCGGACAGGGCAAGAGACCCAGTACTTC.

The gene calls are TRBV7-9 and TRBJ2-7, with 9 bases identical to TRBD1. V dropped 3 bases and J dropped 8; count of bases not matched to a gene: 8. The CDR3 runs to 14 residues. Germline CDR1 reads SEHNR; CDR2 reads FQNEAQ (reference sequence). As DNA, the CDR3 is TGTGCCAGCAGCTTTGGACAGGGGATAAGTAAGCAGTACTTC. This encodes CASSFGQGISKQYF.

This clonotype came up many times. The rearrangement joins TRBV28 to TRBJ2-3; D is perhaps TRBD1 (5 bases). The CDR3 consists of 12 residues. Germline V lookup: CDR1 MDHEN, CDR2 SYDVKM. V lost 6 bases and J lost 6, with 10 bases in between. CDR3: CASRSTVDTQYF. CDR3 bases: TGTGCCAGCAGGTCGACAGTCGATACGCAGTATTTT.

This clonotype has a handful of counts. The rearrangement links TRBV9 to TRBJ2-7; no firm D call. Trimming took off 4 bases at V and 2 bases at J, with 13 bases between the two ends. In germline, CDR1 is SGDLS, CDR2 YYNGEE. This CDR3 has 14 amino acids. The CDR3 coding sequence is TGTGCCAGCAGCATCCGACCGTCAACCTACGAGCAGTACTTC. Translated: CASSIRPSTYEQYF.

This clonotype has ten or more counts. This chain uses TRBV7-9 with TRBJ2-1; D remains ambiguous. CDR3 size: 14 residues. Trimming pared 5 bases from V and 2 bases from J, leaving 10 bases between. The V gene's germline CDR1 is SEHNR and CDR2 FQNEAQ (reference sequence). CDR3 amino acids: CASSLRFPYNEQFF. CDR3 coding DNA: TGTGCCAGCAGCCTCAGGTTCCCCTACAATGAGCAGTTCTTC.

This clonotype was picked up a small number of times. The chain employs TRBV28 and TRBJ2-5, with 9 bases fitting TRBD2. Trimming took 6 bases from V and 2 from J; bases not matched to a gene: 10. The CDR3 sequence is 16 residues long. Germline assignment: CDR1 MDHEN and CDR2 SYDVKM. The DNA of the CDR3 is TGTGCCAGCAGCCCCCCCCGTAGCGGGGGACAAGAGACCCAGTACTTC. It is translated as CASSPPRSGGQETQYF.

The J gene is TRBJ2-7, the V gene TRBV28; D may be TRBD1 (6 bases). V lost 0 bases to trimming and J lost 1 base, with 7 bases between them. CDR1 and CDR2 (germline): MDHEN, SYDVKM. The CDR3 runs to 14 residues. The DNA of the CDR3 is TGTGCCAGCAGTTTATGGCAGGGGTCCTACGAGCAGTACTTC. The encoded protein is CASSLWQGSYEQYF. Supplemented by reference TRBV28 and TRBJ2-7, the full variable domain reads DVKVTQSSRYLVKRTGEKVFLECVQDMDHENMFWYRQDPGLGLRLIYFSYDVKMKEKGDIPEGYSVSREKKERFSLILESASTNQTSMYLCASSLWQGSYEQYFGPGTRLTVT.

In its sample, this clonotype was seen many times. The chain couples TRBV20-1 to TRBJ1-1; 8 positions agree with TRBD1. The CDR3 runs 15 residues. Germline V gene data show CDR1 as DFQATT and CDR2 as SNEGSKA (reference sequence). Germline trimming cut 0 bases from V and 4 bases from J; bases unmatched to any gene: 7. The CDR3 region has the DNA TGCAGTGCTAGAGACTACAGGGGGATAAGCACTGAAGCTTTCTTT. Amino acids: CSARDYRGISTEAFF.

This clonotype was detected ten times or more. This rearrangement joins TRBV7-2 to TRBJ2-3; 10 nucleotides agree with TRBD2. Per the germline V gene, CDR1 is SGHTA and CDR2 is FQGNSA. The trim removed 4 bases at V and 4 bases at J, leaving 5 bases unmatched. The CDR3 contains 15 residues. CDR3 loop: CASSSGTSVADTQYF. The CDR3 bases are TGTGCCAGCAGCTCCGGGACTAGCGTAGCAGATACGCAGTATTTT.

The genes are TRBV29-1 and TRBJ1-4, with 10 bases lining up with TRBD1. The CDR3 length is 12 residues. The germline CDR1 and CDR2 sequences are SQVTM and ANQGSEA. The ends lost 7 bases at V and 7 bases at J; junction bases unmatched: 3. The CDR3 is CSAGQGTEKLFF. The DNA of the CDR3 is TGCAGCGCGGGACAGGGGACTGAAAAACTGTTTTTT.

The table lists this clonotype with many counts. The CDR3 loop is CASSVAGTGLGRETDTQYF. CDR3 bases: TGTGCCAGCAGCGTCGCCGGGACAGGGTTAGGTCGTGAGACAGATACGCAGTATTTT. This chain uses TRBV9 with TRBJ2-3, with 9 bases that match TRBD1. The CDR3 length is 19 residues. With 2 bases clipped from V and 3 bases from J, the junction kept 16 bases outside the gene matches. Per germline, CDR1 SGDLS and CDR2 YYNGEE.